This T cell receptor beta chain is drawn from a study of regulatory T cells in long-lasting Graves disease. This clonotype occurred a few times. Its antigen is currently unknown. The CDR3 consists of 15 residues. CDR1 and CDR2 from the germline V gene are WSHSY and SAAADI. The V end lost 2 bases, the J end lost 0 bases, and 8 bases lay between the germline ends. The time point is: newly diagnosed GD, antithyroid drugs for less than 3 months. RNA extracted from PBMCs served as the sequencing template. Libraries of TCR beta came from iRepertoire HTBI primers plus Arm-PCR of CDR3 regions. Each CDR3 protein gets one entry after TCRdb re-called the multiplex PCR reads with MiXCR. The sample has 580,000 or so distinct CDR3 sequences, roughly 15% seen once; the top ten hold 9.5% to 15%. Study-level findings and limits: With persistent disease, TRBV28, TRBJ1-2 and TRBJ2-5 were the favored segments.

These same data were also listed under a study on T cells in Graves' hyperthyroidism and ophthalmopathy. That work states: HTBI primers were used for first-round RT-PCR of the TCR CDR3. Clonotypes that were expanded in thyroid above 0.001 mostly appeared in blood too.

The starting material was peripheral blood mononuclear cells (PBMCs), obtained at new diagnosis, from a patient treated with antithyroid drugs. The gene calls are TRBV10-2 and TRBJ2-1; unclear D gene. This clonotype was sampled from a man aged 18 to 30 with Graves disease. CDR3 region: CASSEMRPSYNEQFF. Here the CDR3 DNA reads TGCGCCAGCAGTGAGATGAGGCCCTCCTACAATGAGCAGTTCTTC.